These 22 T cell receptor beta chains were all obtained from the same sample, sequenced in a study of cytomegalovirus exposure and HLA in healthy donors. PCR employed 60 Vbeta and 13 Jbeta primers. Libraries were prepared by immunoSEQ multiplex PCR; TCRdb keeps only in-frame clonotypes and omits some of them. Of 80,000 to 95,000 clones listed, about four fifths are singletons. Sequencing was performed on PBMCs. The source of these receptors is a woman younger than 45 in good health and CMV-seronegative.

The chain is built from TRBV30 and TRBJ2-7; 10 bases match TRBD1. V gave up 0 bases and J gave up 4 bases; unmatched junction bases: 6. Germline CDR1 reads GTSNPN; CDR2 reads SVGIG (reference sequence). There are 15 residues in the CDR3. The CDR3 spells CAWSVQRDRGYEQYF. For the CDR3, the DNA is TGTGCCTGGAGTGTACAGCGGGACAGGGGTTACGAGCAGTACTTC.

V gene TRBV19 combines with J gene TRBJ1-2; TRBD1 matches at 10 bases. In germline, CDR1 is LNHDA, CDR2 SQIVND (reference sequence). V gave up 3 bases and J gave up 0 bases; unmatched junction bases: 1. This CDR3 is 15 amino acids long. The CDR3 here is CASSMGTGANYGYTF. In DNA, the CDR3 is TGTGCCAGTAGTATGGGGACAGGGGCTAACTATGGCTACACCTTC.

The chain employs TRBV6-1 and TRBJ1-1, with D possibly matching TRBD1 (5 bases). Germline CDR1 MNHNS, CDR2 SASEGT. CDR3 length: 15 amino acids. V was trimmed by 0 bases and J by 4 bases, leaving 12 bases between them. Here the CDR3 DNA reads TGTGCCAGCAGTGAAGCGGCGGGGCTAGTCACTGAAGCTTTCTTT. Translated: CASSEAAGLVTEAFF.

The V call is TRBV13, the J call TRBJ2-6; weak D call: TRBD1 (6 bases). The length of the CDR3 is 15 residues. The germline CDR1 and CDR2 sequences are PRHDT and FYEKMQ (reference sequence). With 11 bases removed from V and 3 bases from J, the gap between germline ends came to 17 bases. In nucleotides, the CDR3 is TGTGCCGGGGCAGGGGTACAGTTTGGGGCCAACGTCCTGACTTTC. It yields the protein CAGAGVQFGANVLTF.

This clone was observed a handful of times. The rearrangement joins TRBV5-1 to TRBJ2-5; 10 nucleotides match TRBD1. The CDR3 spans 14 residues. The junction had 4 bases not matched to a gene; V was cut back by 4 bases and J by 4 bases. Germline CDR1 is SGHRS and CDR2 is YFSETQ. This chain's CDR3 is CASSPGTGVETQYF. The CDR3 DNA sequence: TGCGCCAGCAGCCCCGGGACAGGGGTAGAGACCCAGTACTTC.

This clone was recorded a few times. The chain carries TRBV5-1 and TRBJ1-1; TRBD1 matches at 9 bases. CDR1 is SGHRS and CDR2 is YFSETQ in the germline V gene. J gave up 4 bases and V 4 bases, and 8 bases lay outside the gene matches. This CDR3 is built from 15 residues. CDR3 sequence: CASSQLPTGGTEAFF. The CDR3 nucleotides are TGCGCCAGCAGCCAACTTCCGACAGGGGGCACTGAAGCTTTCTTT.

This chain links TRBV6-5 with TRBJ2-7; 11 bases fit TRBD2. The V gene's germline CDR1 is MNHEY and CDR2 SVGAGI. The CDR3 covers 15 residues. The CDR3 coding sequence is TGTGCAGCCCAAGCTAGCGGGAGGCCCGCCTACGAGCAGTACTTC. It codes for CAAQASGRPAYEQYF.

The rearrangement joins TRBV5-6 to TRBJ2-3; a possible D gene is TRBD2 (6 bases). V lost 6 bases, J lost 6 bases, and 14 bases lay in between. CDR1 and CDR2 (germline): SGHDT, YYEEEE. The CDR3 runs to 13 residues. DNA of the CDR3: TGTGCCAGCACTTCTCAGGGAGGTGATACGCAGTATTTT. The encoded protein is CASTSQGGDTQYF.

The chain employs TRBV10-2 and TRBJ2-1; tentative D call: TRBD1 (6 bases). V lost 7 bases and J 7 bases, leaving 14 bases between the germline ends. The CDR3 consists of 13 residues. CDR1 is WSHSY and CDR2 is SAAADI in the germline V gene. This CDR3 reads CASNSAGVNEQFF. CDR3 in DNA: TGCGCCAGCAACTCCGCAGGGGTAAATGAGCAGTTCTTC.

J is TRBJ2-1 and V is TRBV28; TRBD1 is a possible D gene (5 bases). CDR1 and CDR2 from the germline V gene are MDHEN and SYDVKM. The V end lost 6 bases, the J end lost 3 bases, and 15 bases lay between the germline ends. The CDR3 covers 15 residues. CDR3 DNA sequence: TGTGCCAGCAGCCCAGACAGAGTAAACTACAATGAGCAGTTCTTC. Amino acid sequence: CASSPDRVNYNEQFF.

V gene TRBV30 combines with J gene TRBJ2-3; possibly TRBD1 for D (5 bases). The germline V gene has CDR1 GTSNPN and CDR2 SVGIG (reference sequence). Trimming left V 4 bases short and J 4 bases short, with 9 bases between. This CDR3 has 12 amino acids. Written as DNA, the CDR3 is TGTGCCTGGAAGGGGTGGTCAGATACGCAGTATTTT. Translating it yields CAWKGWSDTQYF.

CDR3 nucleotides: TGCGCCAGCAGCTTGGACCCCCTGCAGAGGGTTGCCGGCGAGCAGTACTTC. This codes for CASSLDPLQRVAGEQYF. The J gene is TRBJ2-7, the V gene TRBV5-1, with D perhaps matching TRBD2 (5 bases). Germline assignment: CDR1 SGHRS and CDR2 YFSETQ. V lost 0 bases and J lost 6, with 22 bases in between. The CDR3 runs 17 residues.

This clone was observed a handful of times. The rearrangement links TRBV30 to TRBJ2-5; possibly TRBD2 for D (5 bases). This CDR3 region has 13 residues. Germline V gene data show CDR1 as GTSNPN and CDR2 as SVGIG (reference sequence). V lost 1 base and J lost 4, with 10 bases in between. In nucleotides, the CDR3 is TGTGCCTGGAGTGGGGAGTTAGGAGAGACCCAGTACTTC. Translating gives CAWSGELGETQYF.

This chain uses TRBV4-1 with TRBJ1-1; D gene ambiguous. Germline CDR1 reads MGHRA; CDR2 reads YSYEKL. The V end was cut by 0 bases, the J end by 7 bases, with 18 bases between. The CDR3 is made up of 16 amino acids. The CDR3 sequence is CASSQDAGQSPGEAFF. Written as DNA, the CDR3 is TGCGCCAGCAGCCAAGATGCCGGTCAGAGTCCGGGTGAAGCTTTCTTT.

The CDR3 is CASSSGRGGSYEQYF. As DNA, the CDR3 is TGTGCCAGCAGCTCCGGGCGGGGGGGGTCCTACGAGCAGTACTTC. This chain joins TRBV7-2 and TRBJ2-5; 9 bases are shared with TRBD2. The closer fit of TRBJ2-7 to the DNA end suggests the J call may be wrong. The germline V gene encodes CDR1 SGHTA and CDR2 FQGNSA. The CDR3 totals 15 residues.

The rearrangement links TRBV9 to TRBJ1-1; 8 nucleotides align to TRBD1. Looked up from germline, CDR1 is SGDLS and CDR2 is YYNGEE. The CDR3 is 15 amino acids. V gave up 3 bases and J gave up 5 bases; unmatched junction bases: 9. The chain's CDR3 is CASSAFGQGRTEAFF. CDR3 coding DNA: TGTGCCAGCAGCGCATTCGGACAGGGCAGAACTGAAGCTTTCTTT. The entire variable domain, with the rest obtained from reference TRBV9 and TRBJ1-1, is as follows: DSGVTQTPKHLITATGQRVTLRCSPRSGDLSVYWYQQSLDQGLQFLIQYYNGEERAKGNILERFSAQQFPDLHSELNLSSLELGDSALYFCASSAFGQGRTEAFFGQGTRLTVV.

This chain joins TRBV10-3 and TRBJ2-1, with no clear D. V lost 0 bases to trimming and J lost 3 bases, with 9 bases between them. CDR3 length: 15 residues. Germline V gene lookup returns CDR1 ENHRY and CDR2 SYGVKD. CDR3 sequence reads: CAISESPGVYNEQFF. In DNA, the CDR3 is TGTGCCATCAGTGAGTCCCCCGGAGTCTACAATGAGCAGTTCTTC.

This chain joins TRBV2 and TRBJ2-7; TRBD2 might be the D (6 bases). This CDR3 spans 12 amino acids. Trimming took off 4 bases at V and 5 bases at J, with 9 bases between the two ends. Germline values: CDR1 SNHLY, CDR2 FYNNEI. The CDR3 nucleotides are TGTGCCAGCAGTGTAGGAGGGGACGAGCAGTACTTC. This codes for CASSVGGDEQYF.

This clone was picked up one time. The V call is TRBV5-5, the J call TRBJ2-1; 10 nucleotides align to TRBD2. The CDR3 is 15 residues long. V shed 4 bases and J 7 bases; nucleotides not matched to a gene: 8. Germline CDR1 SGHKS, CDR2 YYEKEE (reference sequence). The CDR3 DNA reads TGTGCCAGCAGCATGACTAGCGGGTCTTGGAATGAGCAGTTCTTC. It specifies CASSMTSGSWNEQFF.

In the case of this clone: The sample carries other DNA sequences with the same CDR3. The chain employs TRBV30 and TRBJ1-5, with 7 bases that match TRBD1. Germline trimming cut 1 base from V and 4 bases from J; bases unmatched to any gene: 1. The CDR3 spans 13 residues. Germline CDR1 reads GTSNPN; CDR2 reads SVGIG (reference sequence). Written as DNA, the CDR3 is TGTGCCTGGAGTGACAGGGGTAATCAGCCCCAGCATTTT. This codes for CAWSDRGNQPQHF.

This chain joins TRBV5-1 and TRBJ2-2; tentative D call: TRBD2 (6 bases). Trimming cost V 2 bases and J 7 bases, with 21 bases left between them. Germline V gene data show CDR1 as SGHRS and CDR2 as YFSETQ. The CDR3 loop spans 17 amino acids. CDR3 in DNA: TGCGCCAGCAGCTTTGGGGGGACCAACCAGAGAGGCGGGGAGCTGTTTTTT. Its translation is CASSFGGTNQRGGELFF.

The J gene is TRBJ2-6, the V gene TRBV7-6; maybe TRBD2 (5 bases). V lost 2 bases and J 0 bases, leaving 5 bases between the germline ends. Germline V lookup: CDR1 SGHVS, CDR2 FNYEAQ. This CDR3 region has 15 residues. The CDR3 DNA reads TGTGCCAGCAGCTTACGGGGCTCTGGGGCCAACGTCCTGACTTTC. This translates into CASSLRGSGANVLTF.